This T cell receptor (beta chain) stems from a study of CD8 T cells in ankylosing spondylitis. The CDR3 covers 14 residues. Germline V gene sequence: CDR1 MNHEY, CDR2 SVGEGT. Deletions cut 2 bases from V and 7 bases from J, with 9 bases between. This clonotype was counted many times. TCRdb ran MiXCR on the 5' RACE reads and lists one entry per CDR3 protein. The sample consists of a few hundred thousand distinct CDR3 sequences, around 10% of them appearing once. The TCR sequence derives from a male donor with ankylosing spondylitis or in good health (not recorded which). Sequenced sample: blood, either unsorted or a sorted T cell fraction (not recorded which). This rearrangement joins TRBV6-2 or TRBV6-3 to TRBJ1-6; D not resolved. CDR3 in amino acids: CASSYQGLNSPLHF. The CDR3 nucleotides read TGTGCCAGCAGTTACCAAGGGTTAAATTCACCCCTCCACTTT.